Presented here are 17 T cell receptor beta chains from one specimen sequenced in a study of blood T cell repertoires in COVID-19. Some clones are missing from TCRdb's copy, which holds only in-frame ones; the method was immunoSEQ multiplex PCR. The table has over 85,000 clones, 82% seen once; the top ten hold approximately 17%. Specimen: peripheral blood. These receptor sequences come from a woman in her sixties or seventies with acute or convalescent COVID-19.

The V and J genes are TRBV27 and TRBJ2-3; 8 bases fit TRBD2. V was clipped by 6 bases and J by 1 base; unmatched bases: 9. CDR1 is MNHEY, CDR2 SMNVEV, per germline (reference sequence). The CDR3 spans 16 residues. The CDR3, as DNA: TGTGCCAGCAGGGTACGAGTAGCGGGGCGCACAGATACGCAGTATTTT. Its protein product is CASRVRVAGRTDTQYF.

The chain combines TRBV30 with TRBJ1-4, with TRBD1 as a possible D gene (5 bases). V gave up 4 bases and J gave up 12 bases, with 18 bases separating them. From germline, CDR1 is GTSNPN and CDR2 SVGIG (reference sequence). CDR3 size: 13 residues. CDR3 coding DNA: TGTGCCTGGAAATCTGGTCTCCTAGGGGAACTGTTTTTT. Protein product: CAWKSGLLGELFF. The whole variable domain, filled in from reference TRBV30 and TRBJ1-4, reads SQTIHQWPATLVQPVGSPLSLECTVEGTSNPNLYWYRQAAGRGLQLLFYSVGIGQISSEVPQNLSASRPQDRQFILSSKKLLLSDSGFYLCAWKSGLLGELFFGSGTQLSVL.

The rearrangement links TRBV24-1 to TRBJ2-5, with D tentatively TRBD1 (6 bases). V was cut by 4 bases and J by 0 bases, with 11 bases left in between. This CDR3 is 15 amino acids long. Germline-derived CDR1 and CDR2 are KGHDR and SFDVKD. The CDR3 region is CATSDLEGDQETQYF. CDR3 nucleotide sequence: TGTGCCACCAGTGACCTTGAGGGGGACCAAGAGACCCAGTACTTC.

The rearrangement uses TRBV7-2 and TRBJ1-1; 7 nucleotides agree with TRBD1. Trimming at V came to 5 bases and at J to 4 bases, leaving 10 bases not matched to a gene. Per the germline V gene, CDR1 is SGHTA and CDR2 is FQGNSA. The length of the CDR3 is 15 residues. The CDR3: CASSPRQGYGTEAFF. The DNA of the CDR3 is TGTGCCAGCAGCCCTCGACAGGGATATGGCACTGAAGCTTTCTTT.

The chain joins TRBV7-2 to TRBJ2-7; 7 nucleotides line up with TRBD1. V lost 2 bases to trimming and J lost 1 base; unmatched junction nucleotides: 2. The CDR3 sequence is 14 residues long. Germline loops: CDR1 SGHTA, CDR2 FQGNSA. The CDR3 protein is CASSLQGESYEQYF. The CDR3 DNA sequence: TGTGCCAGCAGCTTACAGGGGGAATCCTACGAGCAGTACTTC. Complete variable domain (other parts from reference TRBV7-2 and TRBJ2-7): GAGVSQSPSNKVTEKGKDVELRCDPISGHTALYWYRQSLGQGLEFLIYFQGNSAPDKSGLPSDRFSAERTGGSVSTLTIQRTQQEDSAVYLCASSLQGESYEQYFGPGTRLTVT.

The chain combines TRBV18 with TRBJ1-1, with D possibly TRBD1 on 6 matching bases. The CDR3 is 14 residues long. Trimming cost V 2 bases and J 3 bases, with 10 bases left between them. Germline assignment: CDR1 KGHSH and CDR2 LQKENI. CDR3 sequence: CASSPTGQDTEAFF. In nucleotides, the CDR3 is TGTGCCAGCTCACCAACGGGACAAGACACTGAAGCTTTCTTT.

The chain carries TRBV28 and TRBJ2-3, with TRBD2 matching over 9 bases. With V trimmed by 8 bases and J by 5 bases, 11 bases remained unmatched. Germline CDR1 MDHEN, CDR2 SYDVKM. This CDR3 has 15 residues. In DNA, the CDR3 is TGTGCCAGCCCTCCAGCGGGGGGAGGCAGAGATACGCAGTATTTT. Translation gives CASPPAGGGRDTQYF. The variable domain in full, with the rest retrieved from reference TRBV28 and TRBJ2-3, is DVKVTQSSRYLVKRTGEKVFLECVQDMDHENMFWYRQDPGLGLRLIYFSYDVKMKEKGDIPEGYSVSREKKERFSLILESASTNQTSMYLCASPPAGGGRDTQYFGPGTRLTVL.

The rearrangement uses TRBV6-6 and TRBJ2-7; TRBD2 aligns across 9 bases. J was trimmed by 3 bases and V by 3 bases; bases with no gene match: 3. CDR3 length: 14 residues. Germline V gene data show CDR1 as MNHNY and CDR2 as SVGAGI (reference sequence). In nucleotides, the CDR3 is TGTGCCAGCAGTTATAGCGGGGGAAACTACGAGCAGTACTTC. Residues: CASSYSGGNYEQYF.

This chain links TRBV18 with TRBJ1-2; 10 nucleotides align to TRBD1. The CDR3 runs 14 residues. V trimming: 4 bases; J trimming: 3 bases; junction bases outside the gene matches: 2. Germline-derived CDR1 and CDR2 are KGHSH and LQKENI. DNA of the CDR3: TGTGCCAGCTCACGTGGGACAGGGGACTATGGCTACACCTTC. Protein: CASSRGTGDYGYTF.

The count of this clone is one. The CDR3 loop reads CTSSQEYPPYSNQPQHF. The CDR3 DNA sequence: TGCACCAGCAGCCAAGAGTACCCCCCCTATAGCAATCAGCCCCAGCATTTT. This chain joins TRBV1 and TRBJ1-5. TRBV1 is given as a pseudogene. The CDR3 covers 17 residues.

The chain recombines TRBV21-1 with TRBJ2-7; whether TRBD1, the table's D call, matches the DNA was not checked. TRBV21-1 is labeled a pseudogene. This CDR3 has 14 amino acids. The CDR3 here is CASSLGQGTYEQYF. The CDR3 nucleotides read TGTGCCAGCAGCCTAGGACAGGGGACCTACGAGCAGTACTTC.

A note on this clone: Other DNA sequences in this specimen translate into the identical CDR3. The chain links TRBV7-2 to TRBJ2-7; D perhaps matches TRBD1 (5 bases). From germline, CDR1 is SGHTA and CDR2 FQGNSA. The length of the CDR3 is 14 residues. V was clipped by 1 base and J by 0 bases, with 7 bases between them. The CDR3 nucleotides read TGTGCCAGCAGCTTAGGACAGAGCTCCTACGAGCAGTACTTC. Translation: CASSLGQSSYEQYF.

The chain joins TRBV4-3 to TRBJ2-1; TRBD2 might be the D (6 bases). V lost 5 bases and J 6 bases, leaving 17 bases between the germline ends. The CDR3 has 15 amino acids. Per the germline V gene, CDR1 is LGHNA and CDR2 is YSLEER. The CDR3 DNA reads TGCGCCAGCAGCGCTCGCGGGGCAGGCCCCAATGAGCAGTTCTTC. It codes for CASSARGAGPNEQFF.

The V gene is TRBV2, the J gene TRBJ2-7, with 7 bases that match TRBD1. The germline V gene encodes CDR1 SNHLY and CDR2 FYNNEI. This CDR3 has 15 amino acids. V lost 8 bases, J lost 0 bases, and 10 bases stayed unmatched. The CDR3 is CASVVGTESSYEQYF. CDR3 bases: TGTGCCAGCGTCGTGGGGACAGAGAGCTCCTACGAGCAGTACTTC.

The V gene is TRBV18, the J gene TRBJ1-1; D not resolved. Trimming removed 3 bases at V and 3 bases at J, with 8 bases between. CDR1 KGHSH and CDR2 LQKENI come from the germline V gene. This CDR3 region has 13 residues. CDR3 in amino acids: CASSPNEDTEAFF. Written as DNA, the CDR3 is TGTGCCAGCTCACCCAATGAGGACACTGAAGCTTTCTTT. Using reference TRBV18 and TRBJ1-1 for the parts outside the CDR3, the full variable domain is NAGVMQNPRHLVRRRGQEARLRCSPMKGHSHVYWYRQLPEEGLKFMVYLQKENIIDESGMPKERFSAEFPKEGPSILRIQQVVRGDSAAYFCASSPNEDTEAFFGQGTRLTVV.

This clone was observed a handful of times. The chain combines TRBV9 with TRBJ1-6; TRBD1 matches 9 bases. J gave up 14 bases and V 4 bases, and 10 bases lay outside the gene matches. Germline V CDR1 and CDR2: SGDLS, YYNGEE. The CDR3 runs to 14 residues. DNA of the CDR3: TGTGCCAGCAGCCCGGGACAGGGTTTTATAGCCCTCCACTTT. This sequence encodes CASSPGQGFIALHF.

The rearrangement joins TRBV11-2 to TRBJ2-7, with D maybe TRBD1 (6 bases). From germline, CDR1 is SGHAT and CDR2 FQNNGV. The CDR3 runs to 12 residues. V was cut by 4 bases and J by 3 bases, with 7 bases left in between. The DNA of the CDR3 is TGTGCCAGCAGCTCACAGGGCTACGAGCAGTACTTC. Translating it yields CASSSQGYEQYF.